This T cell receptor (beta chain) was found in a study of response to subunit inactivated influenza vaccine. Trimming shortened V by 6 bases and J by 7 bases, and 19 bases separated the two germline ends. This CDR3 region has 15 residues. In this sample, this clonotype turned up a few times. Antigen: not known. Study-wide results and caveats: Each seasonal influenza vaccination recruits few new T cells, the authors suggested.

From the RT-PCR reads, TCRdb called clonotypes with MiXCR, one entry per CDR3 protein. The sample yields about 650,000 distinct CDR3 sequences, about 14% seen once. The chain uses TRBV12-3 or TRBV12-4 and TRBJ2-1, with D perhaps matching TRBD1 (8 bases). This specimen consisted of PBMCs from blood, obtained less than 15 days before vaccination. The clonotype comes from a man aged 50-60 years who received an inactivated influenza vaccine. Written as DNA, the CDR3 is TGTGCCAGCAGAAAACAGGGGGGGATCTCGAATGAGCAGTTCTTC. This gives the protein CASRKQGGISNEQFF.